This T cell receptor beta chain was identified during a study of control samples from healthy donors and cancer patients. Profiled with immunoSEQ multiplex PCR; TCRdb holds only in-frame clones, not every one. The data show approximately 70,000 clones, more than 80% seen once. CDR1 is SGHVS, CDR2 FQNEAQ, per germline. The junction had 6 bases not matched to a gene; V was cut back by 3 bases and J by 4 bases. The CDR3 length is 14 residues. The table lists this clone with a count of one. The sequenced sample was blood. V gene TRBV7-8 combines with J gene TRBJ2-7, with 7 nucleotides matching TRBD2. The sequence came from a man over 45 in good health. The CDR3 sequence: CASSLRTSTYEQYF. The CDR3 DNA follows: TGTGCCAGCAGCTTGCGGACTAGTACGTACGAGCAGTACTTC.